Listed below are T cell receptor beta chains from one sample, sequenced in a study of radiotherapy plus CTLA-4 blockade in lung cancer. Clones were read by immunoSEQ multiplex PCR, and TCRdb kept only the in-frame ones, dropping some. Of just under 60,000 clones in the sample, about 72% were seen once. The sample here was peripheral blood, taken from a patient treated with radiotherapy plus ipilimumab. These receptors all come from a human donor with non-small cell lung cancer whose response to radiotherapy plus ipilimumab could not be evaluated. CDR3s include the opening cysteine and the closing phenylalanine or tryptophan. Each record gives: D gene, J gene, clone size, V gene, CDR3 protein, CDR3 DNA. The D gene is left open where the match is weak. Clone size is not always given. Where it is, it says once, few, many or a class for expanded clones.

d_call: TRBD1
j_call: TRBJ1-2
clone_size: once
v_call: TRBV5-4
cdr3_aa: CASSLDVGTGKNYGYTF
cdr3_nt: TGTGCCAGCAGCTTGGACGTCGGGACAGGGAAGAACTATGGCTACACCTTC

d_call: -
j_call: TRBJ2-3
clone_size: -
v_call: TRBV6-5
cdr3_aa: CASSLPLRDTQYF
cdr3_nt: TGTGCCAGCAGTCTACCCTTAAGAGATACGCAGTATTTT

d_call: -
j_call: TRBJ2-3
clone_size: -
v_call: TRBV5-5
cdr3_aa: CASSPPQGRGTDTQYF
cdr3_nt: TGTGCCAGCAGCCCACCCCAGGGGAGAGGGACAGATACGCAGTATTTT

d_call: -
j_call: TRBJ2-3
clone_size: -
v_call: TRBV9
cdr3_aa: CASSVVKGDVDTQYF
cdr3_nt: TGTGCCAGCAGCGTAGTTAAGGGGGACGTAGATACGCAGTATTTT

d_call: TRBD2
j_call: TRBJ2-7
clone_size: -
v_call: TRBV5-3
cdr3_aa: CARSLGVGGCSYEQYF
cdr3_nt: TGTGCCAGAAGCTTGGGAGTCGGGGGGTGCTCCTACGAGCAGTACTTC

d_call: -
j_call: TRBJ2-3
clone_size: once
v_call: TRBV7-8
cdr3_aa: CASSLAHRSGGLSDTQYF
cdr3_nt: TGTGCCAGCAGCTTAGCGCATAGAAGCGGAGGTCTCTCAGATACGCAGTATTTT

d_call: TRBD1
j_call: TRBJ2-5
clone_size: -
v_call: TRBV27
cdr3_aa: CASSPRGQDPQETQYF
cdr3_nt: TGTGCCAGCAGTCCTAGGGGGCAGGACCCACAAGAGACCCAGTACTTC

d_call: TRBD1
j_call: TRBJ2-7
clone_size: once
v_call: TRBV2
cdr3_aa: CASMRGQTTYEQYF
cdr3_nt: TGTGCCAGCATGAGGGGACAGACAACCTACGAGCAGTACTTC

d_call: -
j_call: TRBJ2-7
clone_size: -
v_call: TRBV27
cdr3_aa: CASSVGAEYEQYF
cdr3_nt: TGTGCCAGCAGTGTTGGGGCAGAATACGAGCAGTACTTC

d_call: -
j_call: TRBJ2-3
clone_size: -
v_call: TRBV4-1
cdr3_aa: CASSRGPGLITDTQYF
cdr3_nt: TGCGCCAGCAGCCGGGGCCCGGGACTCATCACAGATACGCAGTATTTT

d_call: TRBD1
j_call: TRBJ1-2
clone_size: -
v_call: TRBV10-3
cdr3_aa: CAISEGGTGPFYGYTF
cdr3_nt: TGTGCCATCAGTGAGGGGGGGACAGGGCCTTTCTATGGCTACACCTTC

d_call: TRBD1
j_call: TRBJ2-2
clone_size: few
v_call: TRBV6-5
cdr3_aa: CASWARQGPTGELFF
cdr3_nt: TGTGCCAGCTGGGCACGACAGGGTCCCACCGGGGAGCTGTTTTTT

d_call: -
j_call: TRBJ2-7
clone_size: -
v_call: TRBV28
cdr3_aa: CASSPLDSLIYEQYF
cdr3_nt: TGTGCCAGCAGTCCGCTTGACAGTTTGATCTACGAGCAGTACTTC

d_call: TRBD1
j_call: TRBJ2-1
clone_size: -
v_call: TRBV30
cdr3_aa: CAWGRGTGGLDEQFF
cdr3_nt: TGTGCCTGGGGAAGAGGGACAGGGGGTTTGGATGAGCAGTTCTTC

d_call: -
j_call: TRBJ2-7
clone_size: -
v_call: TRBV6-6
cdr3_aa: CASSYYRALEHYEQYF
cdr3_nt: TGTGCCAGCAGTTACTACAGGGCCCTGGAACACTACGAGCAGTACTTC

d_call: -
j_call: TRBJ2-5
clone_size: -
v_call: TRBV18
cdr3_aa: CASSPAGIQETQYF
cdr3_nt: TGTGCCAGCTCACCAGCGGGGATCCAAGAGACCCAGTACTTC

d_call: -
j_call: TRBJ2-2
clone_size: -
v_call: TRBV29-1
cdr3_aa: CSVLHEGGGTGELFF
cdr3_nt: TGCAGCGTTCTTCATGAGGGAGGGGGGACCGGGGAGCTGTTTTTT

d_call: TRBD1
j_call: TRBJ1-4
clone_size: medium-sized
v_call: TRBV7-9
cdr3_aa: CASSPATGVEKLFF
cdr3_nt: TGTGCCAGCAGCCCGGCCACAGGGGTAGAAAAACTGTTTTTT

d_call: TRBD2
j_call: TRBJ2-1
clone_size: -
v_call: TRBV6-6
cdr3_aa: CASTQPGGGSYNEQFF
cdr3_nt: TGTGCCAGCACTCAGCCGGGCGGGGGCTCCTACAATGAGCAGTTCTTC

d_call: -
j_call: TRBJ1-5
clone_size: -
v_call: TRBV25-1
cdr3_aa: CASSEYTSRQPQHF
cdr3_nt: TGTGCCAGCAGTGAATATACCTCGAGGCAGCCCCAGCATTTT

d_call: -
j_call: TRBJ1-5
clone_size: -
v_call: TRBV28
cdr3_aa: CASNSGLFSNQPQHF
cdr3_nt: TGTGCCAGCAATTCAGGGTTGTTCAGCAATCAGCCCCAGCATTTT

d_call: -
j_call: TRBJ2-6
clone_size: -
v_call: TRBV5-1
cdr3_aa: CASSLSPGRFGGANVLTF
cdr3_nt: TGCGCCAGCAGCTTGTCTCCAGGTCGATTTGGGGGGGCCAACGTCCTGACTTTC

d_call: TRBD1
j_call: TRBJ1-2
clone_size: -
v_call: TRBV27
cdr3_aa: CASSLGGHRGLEGYTF
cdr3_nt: TGTGCCAGCAGTTTGGGCGGCCACAGGGGGCTTGAGGGCTACACCTTC

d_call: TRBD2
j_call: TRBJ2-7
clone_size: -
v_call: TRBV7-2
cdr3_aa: CASSFRLAGGNEQYF
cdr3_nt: TGTGCCAGCAGCTTCCGACTAGCGGGAGGAAACGAGCAGTACTTC

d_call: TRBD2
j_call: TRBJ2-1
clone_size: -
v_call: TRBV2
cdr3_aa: CASSVSGTWNEQFF
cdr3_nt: TGTGCCAGCAGTGTTAGCGGGACCTGGAATGAGCAGTTCTTC

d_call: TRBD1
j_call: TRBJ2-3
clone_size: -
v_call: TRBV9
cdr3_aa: CASSPRAVSDRVTDTQYF
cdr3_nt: TGTGCCAGCAGCCCTAGGGCGGTATCGGACAGGGTGACAGATACGCAGTATTTT

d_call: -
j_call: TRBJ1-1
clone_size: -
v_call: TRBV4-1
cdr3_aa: CASSQGRGWDTEAFF
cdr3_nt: TGCGCCAGCAGCCAAGGGCGGGGATGGGACACTGAAGCTTTCTTT

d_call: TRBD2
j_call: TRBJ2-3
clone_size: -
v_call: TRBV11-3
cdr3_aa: CASKLMGGSTDTQYF
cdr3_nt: TGTGCCAGCAAGTTAATGGGGGGGAGCACAGATACGCAGTATTTT